What follows is one TCR beta chain and its context. This entry comes from a study of T cell changes during pregnancy in multiple sclerosis. This CDR3 has 13 amino acids. TCRdb's table, derived via immunoSEQ multiplex PCR, lists solely in-frame clones and lacks some. Of roughly 93,000 clones in the sample, 90% to 95% are singletons; the top ten hold about 2%. The chain uses TRBV21-1 and TRBJ1-3. TRBV21-1 is deemed a pseudogene. The source is a female donor in good health, enrolled as a control in a pregnancy study. Source: peripheral blood, taken after pregnancy. The CDR3 DNA reads TGTACTTCTCCCCTTAAGCCTGGAAACACCATATATTTT. This codes for CTSPLKPGNTIYF.